This TCR beta chain emerged from a study of cytomegalovirus exposure and HLA in healthy donors. A remark on this clone: One junction end does not reproduce the germline sequence, and a read error may be involved.

Per germline, CDR1 SEHNR and CDR2 FQNEAQ (reference sequence). CDR3 size: 16 residues. With 60 Vbeta and 13 Jbeta primers, the PCR was carried out. Method: immunoSEQ multiplex PCR; TCRdb's copy keeps in-frame clones and lacks some. The table shows roughly 180,000 clones, with 75% to 85% occurring only once. Sequencing input: PBMCs. This receptor was obtained from a woman aged 60-70 years in good health and CMV-seropositive. The V call is TRBV7-9, the J call TRBJ2-7, with 9 positions matching TRBD1. This CDR3 is CSSSLVLTGGHYEQYF. CDR3 nucleotides: TGTTCCAGCAGCTTAGTTCTGACAGGGGGACACTACGAGCAGTACTTC. Full variable domain (remainder filled in from reference TRBV7-9 and TRBJ2-7): DTGVSQNPRHKITKRGQNVTFRCDPISEHNRLYWYRQTLGQGPEFLTYFQNEAQLEKSRLLSDRFSAERPKGSFSTLEIQRTEQGDSAMYLCSSSLVLTGGHYEQYFGPGTRLTVT.